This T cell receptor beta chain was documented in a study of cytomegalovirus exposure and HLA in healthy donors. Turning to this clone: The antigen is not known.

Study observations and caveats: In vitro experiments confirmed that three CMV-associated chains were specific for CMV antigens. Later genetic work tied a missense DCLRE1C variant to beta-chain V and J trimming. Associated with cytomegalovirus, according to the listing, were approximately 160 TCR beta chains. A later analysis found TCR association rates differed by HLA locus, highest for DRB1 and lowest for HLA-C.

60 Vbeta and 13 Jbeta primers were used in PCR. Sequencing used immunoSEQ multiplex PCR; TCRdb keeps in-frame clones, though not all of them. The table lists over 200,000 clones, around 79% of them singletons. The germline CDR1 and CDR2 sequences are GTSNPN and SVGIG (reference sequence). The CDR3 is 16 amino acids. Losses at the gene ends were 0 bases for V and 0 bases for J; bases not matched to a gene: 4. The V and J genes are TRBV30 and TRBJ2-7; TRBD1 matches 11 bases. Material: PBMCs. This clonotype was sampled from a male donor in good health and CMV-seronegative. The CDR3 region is CAWSVPGTGGSYEQYF. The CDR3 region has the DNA TGTGCCTGGAGTGTGCCGGGGACAGGGGGCTCCTACGAGCAGTACTTC.